The clone carrying this T cell receptor beta chain was observed a single time. This entry comes from a study of blood T cell repertoires in COVID-19. Study-wide context: Spain, Italy and the United States supplied samples that represented acute and convalescent COVID-19.

Researchers sorted participants into cohorts using their self-reported clinical history. Original analysis: Reference gene primer amplification in the assay estimated nucleated cell counts. TCRdb keeps only in-frame clones here, not all; method: immunoSEQ multiplex PCR. V, J and clone size are those of that table, while D and trimming were read from the DNA. The table shows around 230,000 clones, with approximately 89% occurring only once. The clonotype comes from a woman between 35 and 50 years old with acute COVID-19. The sequencing input was PBMCs or T cells enriched from blood (not recorded which).

The CDR3 sequence is CASSWGGLAGMDTQYF. DNA for the CDR3: TGCGCCAGCAGCTGGGGAGGACTAGCGGGAATGGATACGCAGTATTTT. V and J are TRBV5-1 and TRBJ2-3; 12 positions agree with TRBD2. CDR3 size: 16 residues. Germline V gene lookup returns CDR1 SGHRS and CDR2 YFSETQ. After removal of 3 bases from V and 6 bases from J, the junction contained 8 bases not matched to a gene.